A selection of T cell receptor beta chains follows, all from one sample in a study of blood T cell repertoires in COVID-19. Sequenced by immunoSEQ multiplex PCR; TCRdb stores in-frame clones only, minus some. Altogether roughly 150,000 clones are present, approximately 86% being singletons, with the ten largest covering under 3%. The sample consisted of peripheral blood. The source of these receptors is a woman of 80 years or more with COVID-19, enrolled during active disease. Each CDR3 is given with its conserved first and last residue. Each record gives: V gene, CDR3 length, D gene, CDR3 protein. A D gene is named only where the DNA matches it firmly.

V: TRBV28
length: 15
D: NA
CDR3: CASSLQTDRTVGYTF

V: TRBV6-4
length: 14
D: TRBD1
CDR3: CASSEEQGNSPLHF

V: TRBV5-6
length: 16
D: TRBD2
CDR3: CASSLGGLAGVLGQFF

V: TRBV3-1/TRBV3-2
length: 14
D: NA
CDR3: CASSQVRGSYGYTF

V: TRBV27
length: 19
D: TRBD1
CDR3: CASSSHTGTVGSGANVLTF

V: TRBV4-2
length: 15
D: TRBD1
CDR3: CASSRDRGSNYGYTF

V: TRBV6-6
length: 13
D: NA
CDR3: CASSETATGELFF

V: TRBV20-1
length: 15
D: NA
CDR3: CSASKAGANTGELFF

V: TRBV19
length: 19
D: TRBD2
CDR3: CASSTTGTSGRVNTGELFF

V: TRBV28
length: 14
D: NA
CDR3: CASRDTGLHHGYTF

V: TRBV19
length: 14
D: NA
CDR3: CASTGLKNTGELFF

V: TRBV14
length: 18
D: TRBD1
CDR3: CASSSRKGAQSTNEKLFF

V: TRBV5-4
length: 17
D: TRBD2
CDR3: CASSPVTAGGPAGGQFF

V: TRBV29-1
length: 12
D: TRBD1
CDR3: CSVNRDRDTQYF

V: TRBV3-1/TRBV3-2
length: 16
D: TRBD2
CDR3: CASSQGSRLAADTQYF

V: TRBV4-2
length: 15
D: NA
CDR3: CASSQDGQANSPLHF

V: TRBV20-1
length: 11
D: NA
CDR3: CSARAGQPQHF

V: TRBV24-1
length: 16
D: NA
CDR3: CATSDPLGGTITEAFF

V: TRBV6-5
length: 14
D: NA
CDR3: CASILTPGFEPQHF

V: TRBV2
length: 15
D: NA
CDR3: CASSELLATNYGYTF

V: TRBV7-9
length: 13
D: TRBD2
CDR3: CASSGSGRGEQYF

V: TRBV27
length: 17
D: TRBD1
CDR3: CASSPRGGGWANYGYTF

V: TRBV29-1
length: 11
D: NA
CDR3: CSVEETRGQFF

V: TRBV7-7
length: 13
D: NA
CDR3: CASSTGLLNEQFF

V: TRBV11-2
length: 13
D: NA
CDR3: CASRLTENTEAFF

V: TRBV12-3/TRBV12-4
length: 12
D: NA
CDR3: CASQVVTGELFF

V: TRBV4-2
length: 16
D: NA
CDR3: CASSQISAGMNTEAFF

V: TRBV2
length: 14
D: TRBD1
CDR3: CASRDRSNNSPLHF

V: TRBV12-3/TRBV12-4
length: 13
D: NA
CDR3: CASSLGTTYEQYF

V: TRBV7-8
length: 16
D: TRBD1
CDR3: CASSSQRTGGGYGYTF

V: TRBV24-1
length: 16
D: TRBD2
CDR3: CATSDQVAGEAGELFF

V: TRBV19
length: 13
D: TRBD1
CDR3: CASSITGDQPQHF

V: TRBV7-3
length: 13
D: TRBD1
CDR3: CASSPGQEYGYTF

V: TRBV2
length: 15
D: TRBD2
CDR3: CASRRRTSGYNEQFF

V: TRBV5-1
length: 15
D: NA
CDR3: CASSPSGLTYNEQFF

V: TRBV2
length: 17
D: TRBD1
CDR3: CASSGPSGQGTRNTIYF

V: TRBV11-2
length: 19
D: TRBD1
CDR3: CASSENTGGLIATNEKLFF

V: TRBV11-2
length: 15
D: TRBD1
CDR3: CASSQDRGVTDTQYF

V: TRBV27
length: 14
D: TRBD1
CDR3: CASSFRTGWTEAFF

V: TRBV5-1
length: 14
D: TRBD1
CDR3: CASSSTGVADTQYF

V: TRBV7-2
length: 15
D: TRBD1
CDR3: CASSPGQGKNQPQHF

V: TRBV7-9
length: 14
D: NA
CDR3: CASSGGLGNEKLFF